Each of the 19 T cell receptor beta chains below was sequenced from the same sample in a study of vaccination effects on CD4 cells after COVID-19. Sequencing was performed with immunoSEQ multiplex PCR; in TCRdb, only in-frame clones are kept and a portion is missing. Among 50,000 to 75,000 clones listed, about 69% were seen once. Following culture for 9 to 11 days, CD4+ T cells were isolated. These receptors lack a known antigen. The sample consisted of CD4+ T cells from PBMCs cultured without peptide, taken before COVID-19 vaccination. The receptor set was obtained from a human donor who had a prior SARS-CoV-2 infection.

The gene calls are TRBV20-1 and TRBJ2-5; 8 bases fit TRBD1. CDR1 is DFQATT, CDR2 SNEGSKA, per germline (reference sequence). V lost 3 bases, J lost 2 bases, and 2 bases stayed unmatched. This CDR3 is built from 13 residues. CDR3 residues: CSASGDRQETQYF. As DNA, the CDR3 is TGCAGTGCTAGTGGGGACAGGCAAGAGACCCAGTACTTC.

This sequence joins TRBV7-9 and TRBJ2-7, with 11 bases lining up with TRBD1. Germline V gene sequence: CDR1 SEHNR, CDR2 FQNEAQ (reference sequence). CDR3 size: 14 residues. V lost 5 bases and J lost 6; bases outside the gene matches: 6. CDR3 sequence reads: CASSRGTGGREQYF. The DNA of the CDR3 is TGTGCCAGCAGCCGCGGGACAGGGGGACGCGAGCAGTACTTC.

The CDR3 sequence: CASSLQGDQPQHF. The DNA of the CDR3 is TGTGCCAGTAGTCTACAGGGTGATCAGCCCCAGCATTTT. The chain has TRBV19 and TRBJ1-5; tentative D call: TRBD1 (6 bases). The CDR3 is 13 residues long. Germline CDR1 LNHDA, CDR2 SQIVND (reference sequence). V gave up 5 bases and J gave up 5 bases, with 10 bases separating them.

The chain has TRBV5-1 and TRBJ2-5, with D unresolved. Germline loops: CDR1 SGHRS, CDR2 YFSETQ. This CDR3 has 13 residues. Trimming removed 5 bases at V and 0 bases at J, with 8 bases between. The CDR3 protein is CASSLVYQETQYF. As DNA, the CDR3 is TGCGCCAGCAGTCTTGTATACCAAGAGACCCAGTACTTC. The variable domain in full, with the rest retrieved from reference TRBV5-1 and TRBJ2-5, is KAGVTQTPRYLIKTRGQQVTLSCSPISGHRSVSWYQQTPGQGLQFLFEYFSETQRNKGNFPGRFSGRQFSNSRSEMNVSTLELGDSALYLCASSLVYQETQYFGPGTRLLVL.

This chain uses TRBV30 with TRBJ2-3, with D perhaps given as TRBD1 or TRBD2 (7 bases each). V shed 5 bases and J shed 0 bases, with 12 bases lying between them. The CDR3 contains 14 residues. CDR1 is GTSNPN and CDR2 is SVGIG in the germline V gene (reference sequence). The CDR3 region is CAWGEGASTDTQYF. The CDR3 DNA is TGTGCCTGGGGGGAGGGGGCTAGCACAGATACGCAGTATTTT.

This clone was detected only a few times. This chain joins TRBV5-1 and TRBJ1-1; D remains unclear. The CDR3 is 14 amino acids. Germline-derived CDR1 and CDR2 are SGHRS and YFSETQ. V lost 0 bases, J lost 1 base, and 7 bases lay in between. The CDR3 DNA reads TGCGCCAGCAGCTTGGATGGAACGAACACTGAAGCTTTCTTT. Translating gives CASSLDGTNTEAFF.

The chain carries TRBV11-2 and TRBJ1-6; no firm D call. Trimming took off 4 bases at V and 9 bases at J, with 10 bases between the two ends. Per germline, CDR1 SGHAT and CDR2 FQNNGV. The CDR3 totals 13 residues. The CDR3 sequence is CASSSARGSPLHF. CDR3 nucleotide sequence: TGTGCCAGCAGCTCGGCCCGGGGTTCACCCCTCCACTTT.

The chain has TRBV7-9 and TRBJ2-1; the D gene is possibly TRBD1 (6 bases). Germline CDR1 is SEHNR and CDR2 is FQNEAQ (reference sequence). Trimming removed 3 bases from V and 9 bases from J, with 18 bases in between. CDR3 length: 15 amino acids. CDR3 protein: CASSFGGTTGGEQFF. As DNA, the CDR3 is TGTGCCAGCAGCTTTGGTGGGACAACAGGCGGTGAGCAGTTCTTC.

This chain connects TRBV7-3 to TRBJ1-6, with D possibly matching TRBD1 (6 bases). The V gene's germline CDR1 is SGHTA and CDR2 FQGTGA. This CDR3 is built from 14 residues. V lost 1 base to trimming and J lost 6 bases, with 7 bases between them. The DNA of the CDR3 is TGTGCCAGCAGCTTAAACAGGGCTAATTCACCCCTCCACTTT. It yields the protein CASSLNRANSPLHF.

The CDR3 region has the DNA TGTGCCAGCAGCGCCGGACAGGGACTCTACGAGCAGTACTTC. As protein: CASSAGQGLYEQYF. The rearrangement uses TRBV7-9 and TRBJ2-7, with 8 positions matching TRBD1. The CDR3 is 14 amino acids. Unmatched junction bases numbered 6, after V lost 5 bases and J lost 3 bases. Germline V gene data show CDR1 as SEHNR and CDR2 as FQNEAQ (reference sequence).

J is TRBJ2-7 and V is TRBV9; D perhaps matches TRBD2 (6 bases). The CDR3 length is 15 residues. The V gene lost 0 bases and the J gene lost 0 bases, with 10 bases spanning the gap. The germline V gene encodes CDR1 SGDLS and CDR2 YYNGEE. The CDR3 spells CASSVGGTSSYEQYF. The CDR3, as DNA: TGTGCCAGCAGCGTAGGCGGGACCAGCTCCTACGAGCAGTACTTC. The full variable domain, with the rest looked up from reference TRBV9 and TRBJ2-7, is DSGVTQTPKHLITATGQRVTLRCSPRSGDLSVYWYQQSLDQGLQFLIQYYNGEERAKGNILERFSAQQFPDLHSELNLSSLELGDSALYFCASSVGGTSSYEQYFGPGTRLTVT.

This clone was found once. This rearrangement joins TRBV5-8 to TRBJ2-5, with unresolved D. CDR3 length equals 14 residues. Germline CDR1 is SGHTS and CDR2 is YDEGEE. V shed 2 bases and J shed 4 bases, with 12 bases lying between them. The CDR3 nucleotides read TGTGCCAGCAGCTTCAATGTGGTAGTAGAGACCCAGTACTTC. The encoded protein is CASSFNVVVETQYF.

V usage is TRBV4-1 and J usage is TRBJ1-6; the match to TRBD1 covers 9 bases. Trimming removed 4 bases from V and 9 bases from J; junction bases left unmatched: 16. CDR3 length: 18 amino acids. CDR1 is MGHRA and CDR2 is YSYEKL in the germline V gene. CDR3 loop: CASSPPLKQGALRSPLHF. Written as DNA, the CDR3 is TGCGCCAGCAGCCCCCCTCTAAAACAGGGGGCTTTACGTTCACCCCTCCACTTT.

V is TRBV18 and J is TRBJ2-7; 7 positions match TRBD1. CDR1 and CDR2 (germline): KGHSH, LQKENI. V was clipped by 5 bases and J by 2 bases; unmatched bases: 6. This CDR3 spans 14 amino acids. The CDR3 region is CASSEWDSTYEQYF. The CDR3 nucleotides read TGTGCCAGCTCAGAGTGGGACAGTACCTACGAGCAGTACTTC. Filled out from reference TRBV18 and TRBJ2-7, the complete variable domain reads NAGVMQNPRHLVRRRGQEARLRCSPMKGHSHVYWYRQLPEEGLKFMVYLQKENIIDESGMPKERFSAEFPKEGPSILRIQQVVRGDSAAYFCASSEWDSTYEQYFGPGTRLTVT.

There are a few counts of this clone. The chain carries TRBV10-3 and TRBJ2-2; D may be TRBD2 (6 bases). V dropped 7 bases and J dropped 3 bases, with 12 bases sitting between them. The CDR3 length is 14 residues. CDR1 is ENHRY and CDR2 is SYGVKD in the germline V gene. In DNA, the CDR3 is TGTGCCATCACCGGACTACAAGACACCGGGGAGCTGTTTTTT. It translates to CAITGLQDTGELFF.

The sample holds a few counts of this clone. The chain joins TRBV7-9 to TRBJ2-3; the match to TRBD2 covers 12 bases. The CDR3 runs 17 residues. After removal of 5 bases from V and 2 bases from J, the junction contained 8 bases not matched to a gene. CDR1 is SEHNR, CDR2 FQNEAQ, per germline (reference sequence). For the CDR3, the DNA is TGTGCCAGCAGCCCCAGACTAGCGGGGGCCTTCACAGATACGCAGTATTTT. It yields the protein CASSPRLAGAFTDTQYF.

This chain joins TRBV7-3 and TRBJ2-3; TRBD1 aligns across 9 bases. CDR3 length: 14 amino acids. Germline V CDR1 and CDR2: SGHTA, FQGTGA. Unmatched junction bases numbered 5, after V lost 5 bases and J lost 5 bases. CDR3 protein: CASSTQGAGDTQYF. CDR3 coding DNA: TGTGCCAGCAGCACACAGGGGGCAGGAGATACGCAGTATTTT.

The V and J genes are TRBV21-1 and TRBJ2-7; the table's TRBD2 call for D was not verified on the DNA. TRBV21-1 is annotated as a pseudogene. The CDR3 extends over 16 amino acids. The CDR3 reads CASSQGLAGSSYEQYF. CDR3 nucleotide sequence: TGTGCCAGCAGTCAAGGACTAGCGGGAAGCTCCTACGAGCAGTACTTC.

This sequence joins TRBV5-4 and TRBJ2-1; TRBD2 is a possible D gene (7 bases). CDR1 is SGHNT, CDR2 YYREEE, per germline (reference sequence). Trimming removed 2 bases at V and 2 bases at J, with 8 bases between. The CDR3 is made up of 14 amino acids. CDR3 bases: TGTGCCAGCAGCTTAGGGGGGGCCTACAATGAGCAGTTCTTC. Amino acids: CASSLGGAYNEQFF.